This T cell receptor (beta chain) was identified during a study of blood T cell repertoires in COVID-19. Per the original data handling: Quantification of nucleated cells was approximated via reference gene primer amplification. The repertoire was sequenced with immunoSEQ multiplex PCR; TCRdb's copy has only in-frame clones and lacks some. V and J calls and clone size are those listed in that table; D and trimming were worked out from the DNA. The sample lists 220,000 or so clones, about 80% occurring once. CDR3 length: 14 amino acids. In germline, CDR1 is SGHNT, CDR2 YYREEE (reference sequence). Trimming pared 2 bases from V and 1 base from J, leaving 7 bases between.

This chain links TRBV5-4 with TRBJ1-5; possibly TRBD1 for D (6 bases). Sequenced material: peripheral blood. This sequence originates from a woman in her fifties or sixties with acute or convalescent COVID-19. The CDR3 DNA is TGTGCCAGCAGCTTAACAGGGAGCAATCAGCCCCAGCATTTT. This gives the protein CASSLTGSNQPQHF.